The T cell receptor beta chain described here comes from a study of T cell clones after liver transplantation (dated by TCRdb to between 2018 and 2021). In terms of the full investigation: ITN030ST, the source of the samples, was a randomized trial that attempted immunosuppression withdrawal within 2 years of liver transplantation. Subjects received no induction therapy and standard immunosuppression until randomization at 12-24 months post-transplant. Blood samples were taken pre-transplant, pre-randomization before withdrawal, and post-randomization after full withdrawal or failed withdrawal. Donor-reactive T cell clones were identified by TCRbeta sequencing after a pre-transplant mixed lymphocyte reaction and then tracked in post-transplant blood. To count as tolerant, a recipient had to stay completely off immunosuppression for at least one year without liver enzymes climbing beyond twice the upper limit of normal. Of the eight recipients, a few were HCV-positive, while the remaining recipients had been transplanted for non-autoimmune, non-viral indications. As an antigen-independent comparator for donor-reactive sequences, third party-reactive TCRbeta sequences were also identified from pre-transplant MLRs. Of the 8 liver transplant recipients making up the studied cohort, 3 were classified as tolerant and 5 as non-tolerant. General findings and caveats noted by the study authors: The conclusions were considered preliminary, being limited by small, heterogeneous patient numbers and non-standardized post-transplant time points. A significant post-transplant decrease in circulating donor-reactive CD4 TCRbeta sequences was observed in most of the 8 subjects, irrespective of tolerance or HCV status. The decline in donor-reactive sequences exceeded the decline in third party-reactive sequences, suggesting partial antigen-specific deletion that was unrelated to withdrawal success. In two subjects, low numbers of available donor cells limited the measurable donor-reactive repertoire. Since no allograft tissue specimens were available, donor-reactive T cells may have migrated into the graft instead of being deleted. After accounting for repertoire turnover, donor-reactive detection was significantly reduced in 7 of 8 subjects for CD4 and 8 of 8 for CD8.

Thawed unstimulated PBMCs were stained for CD3, CD4 and CD8 and FACS-sorted into CD3+CD4+ and CD3+CD8+ populations. Each of the 8 studied subjects was randomized to immunosuppression withdrawal. Genomic DNA was isolated with the Qiagen DNeasy Blood and Tissue Kit. The germline V gene (reference sequence) supplies CDR1 LNHNV and CDR2 YYDKDF. V gives up 0 bases and J gives up 4 bases, and the segment between their germline ends measures 6 bases. The CDR3 measures 13 amino acids from cysteine to phenylalanine. Only the CDR3 DNA is retained, 39 bases long and in frame from the first base. About this clone: What antigen it recognizes has not been identified. The record has no base qualities; no much larger clone is one base away.

Frozen genomic DNA underwent high-throughput TCRbeta CDR3 sequencing by immunoSEQ, including PCR amplification, mapping, bias correction and internal controls. The authors' pipeline ran thus. Productive rearrangements were kept, and unique TCRbeta sequences were defined by CDR3 nucleotide sequence plus V and J gene. For classification of a sequence as donor-reactive, at least 5-fold expansion in CFSE-low cells relative to unstimulated pre-transplant cells and a frequency of at least 0.01% were required. Minimum frequency thresholds were set for each subject on the basis of the unstimulated sample with the lowest template count, so that a detection power of at least 90% was ensured. Jensen-Shannon divergence between the top 1000 TCRbeta sequences after and before transplant was used to measure repertoire turnover. Changes in detection of donor-reactive sequences were assessed with two-sided Fisher's exact tests. TCRdb took this table from immuneACCESS and kept in-frame rearrangements with V and J called. Such tables lack part of the clones; where checked against another copy, unresolved V genes explain under half of the gap, and the rest is unexplained. Clonal size and the V and J genes are those of that table, whereas D and trimming came from the DNA. The sample yields 45,000 to 60,000 clones; 70% to 80% were counted once. Of the sample, over 2.5% is held by the ten largest clones.

Here the sequenced sample was CD4+ T cells from blood, taken at the approximately 15-month timepoint. This receptor was taken from a human patient who received a liver transplant. After a transplant, some T cells may have been passed on by the graft donor. In this chain, TRBV15 is recombined with TRBJ1-2; the D gene is not confidently resolved. CDR3 protein: CATSRDMTYGYTF. The nucleotide sequence is given as TGTGCCACCAGCAGAGATATGACCTATGGCTACACCTTC. The full variable domain, completed from the reference TRBV15 and TRBJ1-2 proteins outside the CDR3, reads DAMVIQNPRYQVTQFGKPVTLSCSQTLNHNVMYWYQQKSSQAPKLLFHYYDKDFNNEADTPDNFQSRRPNTSFCFLDIRSPGLGDTAMYLCATSRDMTYGYTFGSGTRLTVV.